This T cell receptor beta chain is drawn from a study of early T cells in non-severe SARS-CoV-2 infection. About the research overall: The study sequenced bulk RNA from unsorted whole blood, with chains unpaired.

Separate cDNA molecules each had unique molecular identifiers attached to them. TCRdb re-called the 5' RACE reads with MiXCR, one entry per CDR3 protein. The table records 37,000 or so distinct CDR3 sequences, roughly 6% of them present only once. The CDR3 totals 11 residues. Trimming cost V 3 bases and J 14 bases, with 16 bases left between them. The V gene's germline CDR1 is GTSNPN and CDR2 SVGIG (reference sequence). Overall study findings and caveats: Comparison of clonotypes with VDJdb favored anti-spike CD8 responses while missing private and CD4 specificities.

This clonotype showed up many times. The antigen is not known. The chain has TRBV30 and TRBJ1-2; tentatively, D is TRBD1 (6 bases). Sequencing used whole blood. This receptor was obtained from an adult who was a healthcare worker with PCR-confirmed SARS-CoV-2 infection or an uninfected control (not recorded which). The CDR3 spells CAWRALGGETF. CDR3 in DNA: TGTGCCTGGAGGGCGCTGGGGGGCGAGACCTTC.